This T cell receptor (beta chain) comes out of a study of T cells after yellow fever vaccination. Across the whole study: The fractions with low cell numbers were processed using SMART-Seq v4 Ultra Low Input. General observations from the study: At around 95% for CD4 and 70% to 90% for CD8, most primary-vaccination clones showed up again after the booster. Researchers report a weaker secondary response that nonetheless peaked faster, day 5 versus 15.

As TCR cDNA was made by 5'RACE template switching, a universal primer site and UMIs were added. TCRdb independently ran MiXCR on the 5' RACE reads; one entry per CDR3 protein. The sample yields over 65,000 distinct CDR3 sequences, 10% to 15% seen once. The CDR3 length is 15 residues. The germline CDR1 and CDR2 sequences are MNHEY and SVGAGI. Trimming pared 1 base from V and 7 bases from J, leaving 13 bases between. Only a few counts were recorded for this clonotype. V usage is TRBV6-5 and J usage is TRBJ1-4, with D perhaps TRBD1 (6 bases). The origin of this receptor is a man aged 18 to 29 who received the YFV17D yellow fever vaccine. The sequences come from CD8+ T cells not binding an NS4B(214-222) dextramer, sorted from PBMCs, collected roughly 20 days after the first yellow fever vaccination. The CDR3 loop is CASSYFGGAGEKLFF. Written as DNA, the CDR3 is TGTGCCAGCAGTTACTTCGGGGGCGCGGGTGAAAAACTGTTTTTT.